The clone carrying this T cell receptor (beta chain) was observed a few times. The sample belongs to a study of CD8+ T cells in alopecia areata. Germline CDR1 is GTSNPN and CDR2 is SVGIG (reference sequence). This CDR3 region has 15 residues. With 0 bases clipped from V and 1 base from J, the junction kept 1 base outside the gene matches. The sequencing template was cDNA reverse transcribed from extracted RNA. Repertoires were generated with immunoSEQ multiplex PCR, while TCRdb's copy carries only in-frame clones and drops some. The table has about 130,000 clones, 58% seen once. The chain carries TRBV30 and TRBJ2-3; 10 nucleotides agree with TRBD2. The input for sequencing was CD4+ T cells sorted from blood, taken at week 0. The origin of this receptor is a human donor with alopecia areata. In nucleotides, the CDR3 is TGTGCCTGGAGTGTAGGGACTAGCGGCACAGATACGCAGTATTTT. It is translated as CAWSVGTSGTDTQYF.